The 22 T cell receptor beta chains below all came from one sample that was sequenced in a study of regulatory T cells in long-lasting Graves disease. Both iRepertoire HTBI primers and Arm-PCR of CDR3 regions were used to build the TCR beta libraries. MiXCR was run by TCRdb on the multiplex PCR reads, yielding one entry per CDR3 protein. The table records a few hundred thousand distinct CDR3 sequences, 20% to 25% of them present only once. As to time point: newly diagnosed GD, antithyroid drugs for less than 3 months. Scientists built the TCR library using RNA that was extracted from PBMCs. The specimen was peripheral blood mononuclear cells (PBMCs), collected at new diagnosis, from a patient treated with antithyroid drugs. These receptors originate from a female donor with Graves disease.

This sequence joins TRBV4-3 and TRBJ2-7; TRBD2 agrees at 8 bases. Per germline, CDR1 LGHNA and CDR2 YSLEER. The CDR3 is 15 amino acids. With 6 bases clipped from V and 3 bases from J, the junction kept 10 bases outside the gene matches. The CDR3, as DNA: TGCGCCAGCAGAGCCGGGACTAGTTTGGTCTACGAGCAGTACTTC. Amino acids: CASRAGTSLVYEQYF.

The chain employs TRBV10-3 and TRBJ1-1; no definite D call. Trimming stripped 2 bases from V and 7 bases from J, with 11 bases between. In germline, CDR1 is ENHRY, CDR2 SYGVKD. This CDR3 has 13 residues. The CDR3, as DNA: TGTGCCATCAGTGAGCGGGGTGCAGATGAAGCTTTCTTT. This codes for CAISERGADEAFF.

This clonotype was seen repeatedly, ten times or more. V usage is TRBV7-8 and J usage is TRBJ2-7; 9 bases fit TRBD1. V was clipped by 2 bases and J by 3 bases; unmatched bases: 5. CDR3 length equals 15 residues. Germline V gene sequence: CDR1 SGHVS, CDR2 FQNEAQ. CDR3 sequence: CASSLMGQGSYEQYF. CDR3 sequence (DNA): TGTGCCAGCAGCTTAATGGGACAGGGAAGCTACGAGCAGTACTTC.

This chain joins TRBV12-5 and TRBJ1-5; a weak D match, TRBD1 (5 bases). V lost 4 bases and J lost 7, with 20 bases in between. There are 16 residues in the CDR3. Germline V gene data show CDR1 as LGHNT and CDR2 as FRNRAP. CDR3 amino acids: CASGYKTDQWDQPQHF. In DNA, the CDR3 is TGTGCTAGTGGTTACAAGACGGACCAATGGGACCAGCCCCAGCATTTT.

A note on this clonotype: This may be a read error: a much more frequent sequence differs by one nucleotide. The V gene is TRBV20-1, the J gene TRBJ2-1; TRBD1 is a possible D gene (6 bases). The V gene lost 1 base and the J gene lost 10 bases, with 17 bases spanning the gap. This CDR3 spans 14 amino acids. Germline CDR1 DFQATT, CDR2 SNEGSKA (reference sequence). Written as DNA, the CDR3 is TGCAGTGCTAGAGCCCAGGGGACATGGTACGAGCAGTTCTTC. Protein sequence: CSARAQGTWYEQFF.

The table lists this clonotype with many counts. The rearrangement uses TRBV3-1 and TRBJ2-7; 15 bases line up with TRBD2. J gave up 4 bases and V 0 bases, and 1 base lay outside the gene matches. The V gene's germline CDR1 is LGHDT and CDR2 YNNKEL (reference sequence). The CDR3 consists of 16 residues. CDR3 in DNA: TGTGCCAGCAGCCAAGAAGGACTAGCGGGAGGGTACGAGCAGTACTTC. Protein: CASSQEGLAGGYEQYF.

This clonotype was seen ten or more times. The rearrangement links TRBV11-2 to TRBJ2-4, with no clear D. Trimming removed 4 bases from V and 9 bases from J, with 16 bases in between. The CDR3 loop spans 14 amino acids. The germline gives CDR1 SGHAT, CDR2 FQNNGV. CDR3: CASSSPAQRTIQYF. The CDR3 coding sequence is TGTGCCAGCAGCTCACCCGCCCAGAGGACCATTCAGTACTTC.

This clonotype was recorded many times. At one of its ends the junction is not consistent with the germline gene, which may arise from a read error. The chain carries TRBV10-3 and TRBJ1-5; 7 bases fit TRBD1. The germline CDR1 and CDR2 sequences are ENHRY and SYGVKD. The CDR3 spans 17 residues. CDR3 sequence (DNA): TGTGCCAGCAGTGATCGACAGGGAGGTTACAACAATCAGCCCCAGCATTTT. It translates to CASSDRQGGYNNQPQHF.

This clonotype was seen repeatedly, ten times or more. The chain recombines TRBV5-1 with TRBJ1-2; D possibly corresponds to TRBD1 (6 bases). The V gene's germline CDR1 is SGHRS and CDR2 YFSETQ. Trimming cost V 4 bases and J 0 bases, with 10 bases left between them. The CDR3 contains 14 residues. The CDR3 is CASSARTANYGYTF. CDR3 in DNA: TGCGCCAGCAGCGCAAGGACAGCTAACTATGGCTACACCTTC.

This clonotype has ten or more counts. The genes are TRBV30 and TRBJ1-5, with D hard to call. The CDR3 has 14 amino acids. CDR1 is GTSNPN and CDR2 is SVGIG in the germline V gene (reference sequence). The V and J ends lost 0 bases and 2 bases respectively, with 8 bases between them. CDR3 nucleotide sequence: TGTGCCTGGAGTGTAACCCGGGGCAATCAGCCCCAGCATTTT. Its protein is CAWSVTRGNQPQHF.

CDR3 DNA: TGTGCCAGCTCACCACGGGACAGGGCCGCCTACGAGCAGTACTTC. It translates to CASSPRDRAAYEQYF. This chain joins TRBV18 and TRBJ2-7, with 9 bases matching TRBD1. The CDR3 length is 15 residues. The V segment lost 1 base and the J segment 2 bases; nucleotides outside the gene matches: 3. CDR1 is KGHSH, CDR2 LQKENI, per germline.

The chain joins TRBV6-1 to TRBJ1-5, with D unresolved. Germline V gives CDR1 MNHNS, CDR2 SASEGT. V was cut by 6 bases and J by 2 bases, with 5 bases left in between. The CDR3 sequence is 12 residues long. The CDR3 protein is CASRDGNQPQHF. The CDR3 nucleotides are TGTGCCAGCAGGGATGGCAATCAGCCCCAGCATTTT.

A note on this clonotype: A read error is likely here: a far larger clone is one base away. The chain combines TRBV7-2 with TRBJ2-7; tentative D call: TRBD1 (5 bases). Deletions cut 1 base from V and 5 bases from J, with 6 bases between. CDR3 length: 12 residues. Germline lookup yields CDR1 SGHTA and CDR2 FQGNSA. This CDR3 is CASSLGGHEQYF. The CDR3 DNA follows: TGTGCCAGCAGCTTAGGGGGCCACGAGCAGTACTTC.

This clonotype was detected a few times. With a much larger clone just one base away, this may be a read error. This likely comes from a read error, as the CDR3 has no conserved phenylalanine or tryptophan at its end. This chain uses TRBV5-1 with TRBJ2-7; unclear D gene. Germline values: CDR1 SGHRS, CDR2 YFSETQ. The CDR3 is made up of 12 amino acids. The CDR3 DNA is TGTGCCAGCACCCCCGTTTTGGGTGAGCAGTACCTC. Amino acids: CASTPVLGEQYL.

Ten or more counts support this clonotype. The V gene is TRBV7-8, the J gene TRBJ2-1; TRBD2 matches 9 bases. The CDR3 consists of 16 residues. V dropped 6 bases and J dropped 2; count of bases not matched to a gene: 8. Germline CDR1 is SGHVS and CDR2 is FQNEAQ. The CDR3 bases are TGTGCCAGCAGTCGAATCAGACTAGCGGCCTACAATGAGCAGTTCTTC. Its protein is CASSRIRLAAYNEQFF.

The sample holds a few counts of this clonotype. The chain has TRBV2 and TRBJ1-1; 10 nucleotides align to TRBD1. The trim removed 0 bases at V and 11 bases at J, leaving 3 bases unmatched. The CDR3 has 13 amino acids. The germline V gene has CDR1 SNHLY and CDR2 FYNNEI. The CDR3 loop reads CASSEARTGGAFF. The CDR3 region has the DNA TGTGCCAGCAGTGAAGCGAGGACAGGGGGTGCTTTCTTT.

This clonotype was counted at least ten times. V is TRBV2 and J is TRBJ2-1; 7 positions agree with TRBD2. Germline V gene sequence: CDR1 SNHLY, CDR2 FYNNEI. Trimming removed 7 bases from V and 2 bases from J; junction bases left unmatched: 17. This CDR3 region has 18 residues. This chain's CDR3 is CASIAGAFISPTYNEQFF. For the CDR3, the DNA is TGTGCCAGCATCGCGGGAGCCTTTATATCCCCGACCTACAATGAGCAGTTCTTC.

This CDR3 reads CASSTRTGKAGELFF. CDR3 coding DNA: TGTGCCAGTAGTACCAGGACAGGGAAGGCCGGGGAGCTGTTTTTT. The V gene is TRBV19, the J gene TRBJ2-2, with 8 bases lining up with TRBD1. CDR3 length equals 15 residues. J was trimmed by 6 bases and V by 4 bases; bases with no gene match: 7. Germline CDR1 LNHDA, CDR2 SQIVND (reference sequence).

The chain has TRBV20-1 and TRBJ2-5, with 11 bases fitting TRBD2. The CDR3 is made up of 16 amino acids. Germline loops: CDR1 DFQATT, CDR2 SNEGSKA (reference sequence). The CDR3 DNA reads TGCAGATCCGCGGGAAGACTAGCGGGGAACCAAGAGACCCAGTACTTC. Translating it yields CRSAGRLAGNQETQYF.

This clonotype was seen at least ten times. The chain combines TRBV6-2 or TRBV6-3 with TRBJ2-2, with a possible D match to TRBD1 (6 bases). The CDR3 has 14 residues. Germline V lookup: CDR1 MNHEY, CDR2 SVGEGT. V was trimmed by 7 bases and J by 4 bases, leaving 13 bases between them. The chain's CDR3 is CASKSGQSTGELFF. The CDR3 nucleotides are TGTGCCAGCAAATCGGGACAAAGCACCGGGGAGCTGTTTTTT.

This clonotype has just a few counts. An end of the junction differs from the germline gene, which may be a read error. The V and J genes are TRBV3-1 and TRBJ2-7, with D possibly being TRBD1 or TRBD2 (5 bases each). CDR3 length equals 14 residues. Germline V CDR1 and CDR2: LGHDT, YNNKEL (reference sequence). The CDR3 DNA is TGTGCCAGCAGTCGGGACCTAACGTCCTACAAGCAGTACTTC. This codes for CASSRDLTSYKQYF.

The chain carries TRBV5-5 and TRBJ1-3; D remains ambiguous. Germline V gives CDR1 SGHKS, CDR2 YYEKEE (reference sequence). The V end lost 1 base, the J end lost 2 bases, and 10 bases lay between the germline ends. The CDR3 totals 15 residues. CDR3 in DNA: TGTGCCAGCAGCTTGTCCAGCTCGACTGGAAACACCATATATTTT. Translating it yields CASSLSSSTGNTIYF.